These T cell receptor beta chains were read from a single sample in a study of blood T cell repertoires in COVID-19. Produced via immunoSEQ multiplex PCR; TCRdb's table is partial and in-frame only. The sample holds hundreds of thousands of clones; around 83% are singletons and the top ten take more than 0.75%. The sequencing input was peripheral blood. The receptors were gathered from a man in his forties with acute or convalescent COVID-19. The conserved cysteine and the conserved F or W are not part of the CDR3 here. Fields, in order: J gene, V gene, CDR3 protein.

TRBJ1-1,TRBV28,ASSPGGGSKAF
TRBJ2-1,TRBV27,ASSRGKSNEQF
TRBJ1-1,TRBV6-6,ASSHSGTGNTEAF
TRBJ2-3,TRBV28,ASSITSGGPTDTQY
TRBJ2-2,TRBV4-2,ASRTGNSGELF
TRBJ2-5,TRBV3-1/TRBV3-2,ASSQSSGEETQY
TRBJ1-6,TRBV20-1,SARSGGPLH
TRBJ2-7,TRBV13,ASSLVGTVNPYEQY
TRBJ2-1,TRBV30,AWSVNRGDEQF
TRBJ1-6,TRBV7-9,ASSLDRDNSPLH
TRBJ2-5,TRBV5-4,ASSLEGAETQY
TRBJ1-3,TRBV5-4,ASSLGESASYSGNTIY
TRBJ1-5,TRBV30,AWSEQNQPQH
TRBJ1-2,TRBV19,ASSREGTALNYGYT
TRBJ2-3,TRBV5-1,ASSLVGGFPNTQY